These T cell receptor beta chains were read from a single sample in a study of human T cells and chemical hapten exposure. Via MiXCR, TCRdb re-called the RACE reads, giving one row per CDR3 protein. The sample comprises approximately 89,000 distinct CDR3 sequences, roughly 10% of which are singletons, and roughly 2.5% rests with the top ten. The material sequenced was whole blood, taken in connection with sensitization to the hapten diphenylcyclopropenone (DPC). The receptors here all came from a woman aged 30 to 39 with alopecia areata. Some clones in this sample may be carry-over from other donors' samples. Both conserved end residues are part of each CDR3. The order of the fields is D gene, V gene, clone size, J gene, CDR3 protein, CDR3 DNA. The D gene is left open where the match is weak. Where a row states a size, it is once, few, many or the class of an expanded clone; other rows omit it.

d_call: NA; v_call: TRBV3-1; clone_size: few; j_call: TRBJ2-7; cdr3_aa: CASSQVHPGEQYF; cdr3_nt: TGTGCCAGCAGCCAAGTACACCCTGGGGAGCAGTACTTC
d_call: NA; v_call: TRBV9; clone_size: many; j_call: TRBJ2-2; cdr3_aa: CASSVTSGGTGELFF; cdr3_nt: TGTGCCAGCAGCGTCACCAGTGGCGGGACCGGGGAGCTGTTTTTT
d_call: NA; v_call: TRBV7-6; clone_size: many; j_call: TRBJ2-3; cdr3_aa: CASSLLTGSTDTQYF; cdr3_nt: TGTGCCAGCAGCTTACTCACAGGGAGCACAGATACGCAGTATTTT
d_call: NA; v_call: TRBV7-9; clone_size: NA; j_call: TRBJ1-5; cdr3_aa: CASSLDVQPQHF; cdr3_nt: TGTGCCAGCAGCTTAGATGTCCAGCCCCAGCATTTT
d_call: NA; v_call: TRBV5-5; clone_size: many; j_call: TRBJ1-1; cdr3_aa: CASKEGLLNTEAFF; cdr3_nt: TGTGCCAGCAAGGAGGGGTTACTGAACACTGAAGCTTTCTTT
d_call: TRBD2; v_call: TRBV6-2/TRBV6-3; clone_size: many; j_call: TRBJ2-1; cdr3_aa: CASSFLSGVTYNEQFF; cdr3_nt: TGTGCCAGCAGTTTCCTCAGCGGGGTTACCTACAATGAGCAGTTCTTC
d_call: NA; v_call: TRBV6-6; clone_size: NA; j_call: TRBJ1-1; cdr3_aa: CASSYSANTEAFF; cdr3_nt: TGTGCCAGCAGTTATTCGGCGAACACTGAAGCTTTCTTT
d_call: TRBD1; v_call: TRBV29-1; clone_size: many; j_call: TRBJ2-7; cdr3_aa: CSVEQGQGGEQYF; cdr3_nt: TGCAGCGTTGAACAGGGACAGGGTGGCGAGCAGTACTTC
d_call: TRBD2; v_call: TRBV7-2; clone_size: many; j_call: TRBJ2-3; cdr3_aa: CASSPSGGGTDTQYF; cdr3_nt: TGTGCCAGCAGCCCTAGCGGGGGAGGCACAGATACGCAGTATTTT
d_call: NA; v_call: TRBV18; clone_size: NA; j_call: TRBJ2-5; cdr3_aa: CASSPGSQETQYF; cdr3_nt: TGTGCCAGCTCACCCGGGAGTCAAGAGACCCAGTACTTC
d_call: NA; v_call: TRBV2; clone_size: few; j_call: TRBJ2-7; cdr3_aa: CASTTGTYEQYF; cdr3_nt: TGTGCCAGCACTACTGGGACCTACGAGCAGTACTTC
d_call: NA; v_call: TRBV20-1; clone_size: many; j_call: TRBJ2-2; cdr3_aa: CSAWVYTGELFF; cdr3_nt: TGCAGTGCGTGGGTCTACACCGGGGAGCTGTTTTTT
d_call: NA; v_call: TRBV15; clone_size: many; j_call: TRBJ2-7; cdr3_aa: CATSRDPEDEQYF; cdr3_nt: TGTGCCACCAGCAGAGACCCAGAGGACGAGCAGTACTTC
d_call: TRBD1; v_call: TRBV5-6; clone_size: many; j_call: TRBJ2-7; cdr3_aa: CASSLGVIRRRTGPSSYEQYF; cdr3_nt: TGTGCCAGCAGCTTGGGGGTCATCCGTAGGAGGACAGGGCCTAGCTCCTACGAGCAGTACTTC
d_call: TRBD1; v_call: TRBV20-1; clone_size: many; j_call: TRBJ2-7; cdr3_aa: CSARDVGQFYEQYF; cdr3_nt: TGCAGTGCTAGAGATGTGGGACAGTTCTACGAGCAGTACTTC
d_call: NA; v_call: TRBV29-1; clone_size: many; j_call: TRBJ1-2; cdr3_aa: CSVEKGRRGDYGYTF; cdr3_nt: TGCAGCGTTGAAAAGGGTAGGAGGGGTGACTATGGCTACACCTTC
d_call: TRBD2; v_call: TRBV7-6; clone_size: few; j_call: TRBJ2-3; cdr3_aa: CASSRRTSGIHTDTQYF; cdr3_nt: TGTGCCAGCAGCCGTCGGACTAGCGGGATACACACAGATACGCAGTATTTT
d_call: NA; v_call: TRBV3-1; clone_size: many; j_call: TRBJ2-1; cdr3_aa: CASSPWTPHGEQFF; cdr3_nt: TGTGCCAGCAGCCCTTGGACTCCCCACGGTGAGCAGTTCTTC
d_call: TRBD1; v_call: TRBV20-1; clone_size: few; j_call: TRBJ2-1; cdr3_aa: CSARDQGQGISYNEQFF; cdr3_nt: TGCAGTGCTAGAGATCAAGGACAGGGGATCTCCTACAATGAGCAGTTCTTC
d_call: TRBD1; v_call: TRBV7-2; clone_size: few; j_call: TRBJ1-5; cdr3_aa: CASSVSQGGDQPQHF; cdr3_nt: TGTGCCAGCAGCGTATCACAGGGGGGAGATCAGCCCCAGCATTTT
d_call: NA; v_call: TRBV20-1; clone_size: many; j_call: TRBJ1-4; cdr3_aa: CSARDVNEKLFF; cdr3_nt: TGCAGTGCTAGAGATGTCAATGAAAAACTGTTTTTT
d_call: NA; v_call: TRBV28; clone_size: NA; j_call: TRBJ2-1; cdr3_aa: CASRPQFGEQFF; cdr3_nt: TGTGCCAGCAGGCCCCAGTTCGGGGAGCAGTTCTTC
d_call: TRBD1; v_call: TRBV28; clone_size: few; j_call: TRBJ1-2; cdr3_aa: CASSSLPQGGDYTF; cdr3_nt: TGTGCCAGCAGTTCTCTCCCGCAGGGGGGAGACTACACCTTC
d_call: NA; v_call: TRBV25-1; clone_size: many; j_call: TRBJ2-5; cdr3_aa: CASSEPGQFFTQYF; cdr3_nt: TGTGCCAGCAGTGAACCAGGACAGTTTTTTACCCAGTACTTC
d_call: NA; v_call: TRBV7-8; clone_size: few; j_call: TRBJ1-6; cdr3_aa: CASRPPRGNSPLHF; cdr3_nt: TGTGCCAGCAGACCCCCACGGGGAAATTCACCCCTCCACTTT
d_call: NA; v_call: TRBV29-1; clone_size: many; j_call: TRBJ2-3; cdr3_aa: CSVEVGRVGDTQYF; cdr3_nt: TGCAGCGTTGAAGTCGGCCGGGTGGGAGATACGCAGTATTTT
d_call: NA; v_call: TRBV10-3; clone_size: many; j_call: TRBJ2-1; cdr3_aa: CAISGGDITYNEQFF; cdr3_nt: TGTGCCATCAGCGGAGGTGACATTACCTACAATGAGCAGTTCTTC
d_call: NA; v_call: TRBV12-3/TRBV12-4; clone_size: many; j_call: TRBJ2-7; cdr3_aa: CASSLDNFYEQYF; cdr3_nt: TGTGCCAGCAGTTTGGACAACTTCTACGAGCAGTACTTC
d_call: NA; v_call: TRBV7-6; clone_size: many; j_call: TRBJ2-7; cdr3_aa: CASSPLFGDPVYEQYF; cdr3_nt: TGTGCCAGCAGCCCCCTTTTCGGGGACCCGGTCTACGAGCAGTACTTC
d_call: NA; v_call: TRBV28; clone_size: many; j_call: TRBJ1-2; cdr3_aa: CASRLDYGYTF; cdr3_nt: TGTGCCAGCAGACTCGACTATGGCTACACCTTC
d_call: NA; v_call: TRBV28; clone_size: NA; j_call: TRBJ2-3; cdr3_aa: CASSEPTGVGGTDTQYF; cdr3_nt: TGTGCCAGTTCCGAACCGACAGGCGTCGGGGGCACAGATACGCAGTATTTT
d_call: NA; v_call: TRBV7-8; clone_size: many; j_call: TRBJ1-1; cdr3_aa: CASSLDSGEGTEAFF; cdr3_nt: TGTGCCAGCAGCTTAGATTCGGGGGAGGGAACTGAAGCTTTCTTT
d_call: NA; v_call: TRBV10-1; clone_size: few; j_call: TRBJ1-6; cdr3_aa: CASSQGRSNSPLHF; cdr3_nt: TGCGCCAGCAGTCAGGGACGGAGTAATTCACCCCTCCACTTT
d_call: NA; v_call: TRBV29-1; clone_size: NA; j_call: TRBJ2-1; cdr3_aa: CSVNRPGSSYNEQFF; cdr3_nt: TGCAGCGTTAACCGACCGGGAAGCTCCTACAATGAGCAGTTCTTC
d_call: NA; v_call: TRBV13; clone_size: NA; j_call: TRBJ2-7; cdr3_aa: CASSKTGPSYEQYF; cdr3_nt: TGTGCCAGCAGTAAGACGGGGCCCTCCTACGAGCAGTACTTC
d_call: NA; v_call: TRBV5-1; clone_size: few; j_call: TRBJ1-2; cdr3_aa: CASSLRGPPNYGYTF; cdr3_nt: TGCGCCAGCAGCTTGCGGGGGCCCCCAAACTATGGCTACACCTTC
d_call: NA; v_call: TRBV5-4; clone_size: NA; j_call: TRBJ2-7; cdr3_aa: CVSSPGTDNYEQYF; cdr3_nt: TGTGTCAGCAGCCCGGGGACGGATAACTACGAGCAGTACTTC
d_call: NA; v_call: TRBV5-1; clone_size: few; j_call: TRBJ2-3; cdr3_aa: CASSQGQNTDTQYF; cdr3_nt: TGCGCCAGCAGCCAAGGACAGAACACAGATACGCAGTATTTT
d_call: NA; v_call: TRBV30; clone_size: few; j_call: TRBJ2-1; cdr3_aa: CAWSATQRGRSNEQFF; cdr3_nt: TGTGCCTGGAGCGCCACTCAACGGGGGCGCAGCAATGAGCAGTTCTTC
d_call: TRBD2; v_call: TRBV7-2; clone_size: many; j_call: TRBJ2-3; cdr3_aa: CASRAGGADTQYF; cdr3_nt: TGTGCCAGCAGGGCGGGAGGAGCAGATACGCAGTATTTT
d_call: NA; v_call: TRBV23-1; clone_size: many; j_call: TRBJ2-7; cdr3_aa: CARPGPEAYEQYF; cdr3_nt: TGCGCCAGACCGGGACCGGAAGCCTACGAGCAGTACTTC
d_call: TRBD2; v_call: TRBV7-2; clone_size: many; j_call: TRBJ2-3; cdr3_aa: CASSFVPGTSRDTQYF; cdr3_nt: TGTGCCAGCAGCTTCGTGCCCGGGACTAGCAGAGATACGCAGTATTTT
d_call: NA; v_call: TRBV18; clone_size: many; j_call: TRBJ1-2; cdr3_aa: CASSPGDYGYTF; cdr3_nt: TGTGCCAGCTCACCAGGGGACTATGGCTACACCTTC
d_call: NA; v_call: TRBV11-3; clone_size: NA; j_call: TRBJ2-7; cdr3_aa: CASSYDDLGNEQYF; cdr3_nt: TGTGCCAGCAGCTATGATGACTTGGGAAACGAGCAGTACTTC
d_call: TRBD2; v_call: TRBV5-1; clone_size: many; j_call: TRBJ2-1; cdr3_aa: CASTRETSDDEQFF; cdr3_nt: TGCGCCAGCACAAGGGAGACTAGCGACGATGAGCAGTTCTTC
d_call: NA; v_call: TRBV19; clone_size: many; j_call: TRBJ1-4; cdr3_aa: CASSPWREGATNEKLFF; cdr3_nt: TGTGCCAGTAGCCCTTGGAGGGAGGGGGCAACTAATGAAAAACTGTTTTTT